This T cell receptor beta chain was identified in a study of beta chain features in type 1 diabetes. Of the isolated RNA, all was reverse transcribed, and so the sequenced material was expressed TCRB transcripts. Regulatory, naive and central memory T cell samples averaged around 3.6 million reads. Clones were read by immunoSEQ multiplex PCR, and TCRdb kept only the in-frame ones, dropping some. The sample has around 300,000 clones; approximately 9.9% are singletons. Findings and limits, study-wide: There was no resolution here of whether HLA type influences TCRB rearrangement.

This clone was observed a handful of times. Its target is not known. From germline, CDR1 is MNHEY and CDR2 SVGAGI. V was clipped by 8 bases and J by 8 bases, with 10 bases between them. The CDR3 extends over 11 amino acids. This TCR derives from a woman aged 30 to 39 in good health. The sample consisted of naive CD4+ T cells from blood. The chain links TRBV6-5 to TRBJ2-1; tentatively, D is TRBD1 (5 bases). The CDR3 DNA sequence: TGTGCCAGCTCCAAGGGGCATGAGCAGTTCTTC. Amino acid sequence: CASSKGHEQFF.